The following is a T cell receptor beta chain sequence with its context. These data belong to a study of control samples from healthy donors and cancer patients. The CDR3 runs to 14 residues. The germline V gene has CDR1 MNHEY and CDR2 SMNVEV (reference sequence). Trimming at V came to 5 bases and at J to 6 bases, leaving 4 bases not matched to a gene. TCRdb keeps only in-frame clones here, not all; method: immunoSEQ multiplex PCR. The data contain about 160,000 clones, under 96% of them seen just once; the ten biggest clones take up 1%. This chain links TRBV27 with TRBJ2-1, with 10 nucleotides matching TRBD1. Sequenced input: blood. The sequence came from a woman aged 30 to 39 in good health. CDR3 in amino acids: CASSTGQGINEQFF. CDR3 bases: TGTGCCAGCAGTACGGGACAGGGGATCAATGAGCAGTTCTTC.